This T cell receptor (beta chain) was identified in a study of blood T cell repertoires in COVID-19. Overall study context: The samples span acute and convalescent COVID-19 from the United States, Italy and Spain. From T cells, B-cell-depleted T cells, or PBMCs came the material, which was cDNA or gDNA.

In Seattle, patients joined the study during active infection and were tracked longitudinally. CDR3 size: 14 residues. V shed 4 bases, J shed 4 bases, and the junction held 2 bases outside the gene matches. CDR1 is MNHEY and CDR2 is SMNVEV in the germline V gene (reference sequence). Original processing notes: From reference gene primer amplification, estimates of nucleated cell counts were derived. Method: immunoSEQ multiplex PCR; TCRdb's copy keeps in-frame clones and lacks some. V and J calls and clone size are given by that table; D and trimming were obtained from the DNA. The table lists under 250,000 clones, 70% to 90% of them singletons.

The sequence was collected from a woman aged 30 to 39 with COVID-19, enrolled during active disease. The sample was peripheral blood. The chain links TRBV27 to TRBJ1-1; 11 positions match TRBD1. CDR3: CASSWDRGGTEAFF. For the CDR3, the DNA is TGTGCCAGCAGTTGGGACAGGGGGGGCACTGAAGCTTTCTTT.